This section outlines one T cell receptor (beta chain) sequence together with its context. Antigen unknown. The authors ran the assay at deep level. The method was immunoSEQ multiplex PCR; TCRdb's version includes in-frame clones alone and lacks a portion of them. In the table there are around 2.1 million clones, approximately 94% of which are singletons. This record belongs to a study of shared clonotypes between healthy human individuals. The CDR3 extends over 17 amino acids. Germline V gives CDR1 SQVTM, CDR2 ANQGSEA. V shed 6 bases and J 0 bases; nucleotides not matched to a gene: 8. Study-wide findings and caveats: Clonotype sharing across a handful of donors was observed for about 5.2% of naive CD4 clonotypes.

The TCR originated in a man aged 18-30 years in good health. The V gene is TRBV29-1, the J gene TRBJ2-3, with 14 nucleotides matching TRBD2. The source material was naive CD4+ T cells sorted from blood. Stated subset: CD45RA+ positively selected. CDR3 nucleotides: TGCAGCGTGGAATGGACTAGCGGGGGGCTGAGCACAGATACGCAGTATTTT. It is translated as CSVEWTSGGLSTDTQYF.